Described below is a single T cell receptor beta chain sequence and its context. The antigen is not known. Profiled with immunoSEQ multiplex PCR; TCRdb holds only in-frame clones, not every one. The sample holds about 40,000 clones, 92% seen once. This entry comes from a study of ipilimumab plus nivolumab after autologous stem cell transplantation. In the study overall: Median doses per patient: roughly 5 ipilimumab, 8 or 9 nivolumab. Myeloma cases were transplant-naive high-risk or relapsed within 3 years post first autologous transplant. Findings and caveats of the study: The authors say TCR, Treg and microbiome findings warrant further study.

Starting 14 to 28 days after autologous transplant, ipilimumab 1 mg/kg was given. The germline V and J ends were trimmed by 4 bases and 2 bases, with 9 bases remaining between them. The CDR3 loop spans 14 amino acids. Germline assignment: CDR1 SNHLY and CDR2 FYNNEI. This chain links TRBV2 with TRBJ1-5; D gene ambiguous. The TCR originated in a male donor with multiple myeloma. The sample in question was PBMCs, obtained in a trial of ipilimumab plus nivolumab as post-transplant consolidation. CDR3 amino acids: CASSAGGGNQPQHF. Here the CDR3 DNA reads TGTGCCAGCAGTGCGGGCGGAGGCAATCAGCCCCAGCATTTT.